The source of this T cell receptor (beta chain) is a study of blood T cell repertoires in COVID-19. Original handling: Nucleated cell number was recorded as an estimate derived from reference gene primer amplification. The method was immunoSEQ multiplex PCR; TCRdb's version includes in-frame clones alone and lacks a portion of them. The DNA gave D and trimming, while V, J and clone size come from that table. The sample carries hundreds of thousands of clones, roughly 89% recorded once. The trim removed 0 bases at V and 0 bases at J, leaving 11 bases unmatched. This CDR3 comprises 18 residues. Germline CDR1 and CDR2: SGHRS and YFSETQ.

This sequence originates from a woman in her thirties with active or convalescent COVID-19. Sequenced material: peripheral blood. The chain employs TRBV5-1 and TRBJ2-5, with 7 bases fitting TRBD1. CDR3 sequence reads: CASSLGTGVTPYQETQYF. Written as DNA, the CDR3 is TGCGCCAGCAGCTTGGGGACAGGTGTCACTCCGTACCAAGAGACCCAGTACTTC.